The 27 T cell receptor beta chains presented below share a single source sample, sequenced in a study of T cells in Graves' hyperthyroidism and ophthalmopathy (dated by TCRdb to 2018 to 2020). The method was multiplex PCR. Sequencing used an Illumina HiSeq 2000. The TCR beta CDR3 regions were amplified from the RNA transcripts. For the first round of RT-PCR on the TCR CDR3, the HTBI primer set was used together with the Qiagen OneStep RT-PCR kit. The raw public reads went through TCRdb reprocessing: fastp at Q25, MiXCR clone calling, in-frame beta chains kept. Here each entry gathers all rows of one CDR3 protein and keeps the most common genes and DNA. The sample table shows 690,000 or so distinct CDR3 sequences, and approximately 19% are seen once. About a sixth of the sample rests with the top ten. Sequences were obtained from blood. The receptor set was obtained from a woman between 45 and 60 years old with Graves' hyperthyroidism that later progressed to Graves' ophthalmopathy.

This clonotype was seen at least ten times. V usage is TRBV7-9 and J usage is TRBJ2-4, with D perhaps TRBD2 (6 bases). The V and J ends lost 1 base and 7 bases respectively, with 14 bases between them. The CDR3 spans 15 residues. CDR1 is SEHNR, CDR2 FQNEAQ, per germline (reference sequence). This chain's CDR3 is CASSLDGGTSNIQYF. In DNA, the CDR3 is TGTGCCAGCAGCTTAGACGGCGGGACCTCTAACATTCAGTACTTC.

This clonotype is a singleton in its sample. The chain recombines TRBV6-4 with TRBJ1-5; tentative D call: TRBD1 (5 bases). V lost 6 bases, J lost 0 bases, and 15 bases lay in between. Germline values: CDR1 MRHNA, CDR2 SNTAGT. CDR3 length: 16 residues. This CDR3 is CASRGSGTVSNQPQHF. The CDR3 DNA follows: TGTGCCAGCAGGGGGAGCGGGACGGTTAGCAATCAGCCCCAGCATTTT.

The chain uses TRBV5-4 and TRBJ2-3; D possibly corresponds to TRBD2 (5 bases). The CDR3 is made up of 15 amino acids. Germline CDR1 is SGHNT and CDR2 is YYREEE (reference sequence). V was shortened by 4 bases and J by 6 bases, with 18 bases between the two germline ends. This CDR3 is CASSARASSGDTQYF. CDR3 nucleotide sequence: TGTGCCAGCAGCGCGCGGGCCTCCTCTGGGGATACGCAGTATTTT.

The chain employs TRBV5-4 and TRBJ1-1, with D unresolved. The V end lost 1 base, the J end lost 1 base, and 8 bases lay between the germline ends. The CDR3 is made up of 14 amino acids. Germline V gene sequence: CDR1 SGHNT, CDR2 YYREEE (reference sequence). CDR3 DNA: TGTGCCAGCAGCTTGATCTCCGGGAACACTGAAGCTTTCTTT. It is translated as CASSLISGNTEAFF.

The chain recombines TRBV29-1 with TRBJ2-7; no clear D. The V end was cut by 4 bases, the J end by 3 bases, with 10 bases between. Germline V gene sequence: CDR1 SQVTM, CDR2 ANQGSEA. The length of the CDR3 is 12 residues. Here the CDR3 reads CSVVVGYYEQYF. DNA of the CDR3: TGCAGCGTTGTGGTCGGCTACTACGAGCAGTACTTC.

Many counts were recorded for this clonotype. DNA of the CDR3: TGTGCCAGCAGCTTAGAAGGACAGCTGCAGACCCAGTACTTC. It yields the protein CASSLEGQLQTQYF. The rearrangement links TRBV11-2 to TRBJ2-5, with D possibly matching TRBD1 (6 bases). From germline, CDR1 is SGHAT and CDR2 FQNNGV. The V and J ends lost 0 bases and 6 bases respectively, with 11 bases between them. This CDR3 contains 14 residues.

The rearrangement links TRBV6-8 to TRBJ1-2; the D is unclear. V lost 2 bases to trimming and J lost 2 bases, with 6 bases between them. Germline CDR1 is MNHGY and CDR2 is SAAAGT. CDR3 length: 13 residues. The CDR3 loop is CASSYVRNYGYTF. CDR3 DNA: TGTGCCAGCAGTTACGTCAGAAACTATGGCTACACCTTC.

The chain employs TRBV27 and TRBJ1-1; D is ambiguous. The CDR3 is made up of 13 amino acids. Germline lookup yields CDR1 MNHEY and CDR2 SMNVEV (reference sequence). V lost 5 bases and J lost 1, with 8 bases in between. The CDR3 reads CASSRIKNTEAFF. CDR3 coding DNA: TGTGCCAGCAGTCGAATCAAGAACACTGAAGCTTTCTTT.

The chain recombines TRBV7-9 with TRBJ1-1; D is ambiguous. CDR1 and CDR2 from the germline V gene are SEHNR and FQNEAQ (reference sequence). The CDR3 spans 15 residues. V was clipped by 4 bases and J by 1 base, with 13 bases between them. The CDR3 region is CASSYPEDPNTEAFF. CDR3 nucleotides: TGTGCCAGCAGCTATCCCGAAGATCCGAACACTGAAGCTTTCTTT.

This clonotype was observed a few times. This may come from a read error, since a much larger clone is one base off. The chain employs TRBV20-1 and TRBJ1-2, with 8 bases matching TRBD1. The CDR3 sequence is 13 residues long. V trimming: 5 bases; J trimming: 4 bases; junction bases outside the gene matches: 6. From germline, CDR1 is DFQATT and CDR2 SNEGSKA (reference sequence). The CDR3 nucleotides read TGCAGTGCTGCCCGGACAGGGATCTATGGCTACACCTTC. As protein: CSAARTGIYGYTF.

There are many counts of this clonotype. V and J are TRBV5-1 and TRBJ2-3; TRBD2 is a possible D gene (6 bases). CDR1 and CDR2 (germline): SGHRS, YFSETQ. This CDR3 spans 16 amino acids. The V end lost 4 bases, the J end lost 0 bases, and 15 bases lay between the germline ends. The CDR3 is CASSTIAAKSTDTQYF. For the CDR3, the DNA is TGCGCCAGCAGCACGATAGCGGCGAAGAGCACAGATACGCAGTATTTT. The whole variable domain, filled in from reference TRBV5-1 and TRBJ2-3, reads KAGVTQTPRYLIKTRGQQVTLSCSPISGHRSVSWYQQTPGQGLQFLFEYFSETQRNKGNFPGRFSGRQFSNSRSEMNVSTLELGDSALYLCASSTIAAKSTDTQYFGPGTRLTVL.

This clonotype was counted at least ten times. The chain links TRBV11-1 to TRBJ1-1, with unresolved D. The CDR3 sequence is 13 residues long. Germline V gene data show CDR1 as SGHAT and CDR2 as FQDESV (reference sequence). V shed 3 bases and J shed 2 bases, with 7 bases lying between them. DNA of the CDR3: TGTGCCAGCAGCTTTTCCAGTAACACTGAAGCTTTCTTT. It yields the protein CASSFSSNTEAFF. The whole variable domain, filled in from reference TRBV11-1 and TRBJ1-1, reads EAEVAQSPRYKITEKSQAVAFWCDPISGHATLYWYRQILGQGPELLVQFQDESVVDDSQLPKDRFSAERLKGVDSTLKIQPAELGDSAMYLCASSFSSNTEAFFGQGTRLTVV.

This clonotype was observed a few times. The V gene is TRBV7-9, the J gene TRBJ1-2, with D unclear. V lost 6 bases, J lost 1 base, and 9 bases lay in between. The CDR3 runs 13 residues. CDR1 SEHNR and CDR2 FQNEAQ come from the germline V gene (reference sequence). DNA of the CDR3: TGTGCCAGCAGTCGCACAATTAACTATGGCTACACCTTC. Translated, it gives CASSRTINYGYTF.

V and J are TRBV27 and TRBJ2-3; TRBD2 is a possible D gene (5 bases). The CDR3 length is 15 residues. The V gene's germline CDR1 is MNHEY and CDR2 SMNVEV (reference sequence). With 3 bases removed from V and 4 bases from J, the gap between germline ends came to 14 bases. In DNA, the CDR3 is TGTGCCAGCAGTTTGACGGGAAACACCCCAGATACGCAGTATTTT. Translated: CASSLTGNTPDTQYF.

This clonotype was recorded at least ten times. J is TRBJ1-2 and V is TRBV6-5, with 9 bases that match TRBD1. The V gene end was trimmed by 2 bases and the J gene end by 7 bases; junction bases not matched to a gene: 5. CDR1 MNHEY and CDR2 SVGAGI come from the germline V gene. CDR3 length: 14 amino acids. The CDR3 sequence is CASSYRQGESGYTF. The CDR3 DNA reads as TGTGCCAGCAGTTACCGACAGGGGGAAAGTGGCTACACCTTC.

This clonotype was observed many times. The rearrangement joins TRBV20-1 to TRBJ1-2; D possibly corresponds to TRBD1 (6 bases). Deletions cut 3 bases from V and 3 bases from J, with 20 bases between. Per the germline V gene, CDR1 is DFQATT and CDR2 is SNEGSKA (reference sequence). CDR3 size: 16 residues. CDR3 residues: CSASVETGDIDYGYTF. The CDR3 region has the DNA TGCAGTGCTAGTGTCGAAACGGGGGACATTGACTATGGCTACACCTTC.

This clonotype was seen repeatedly, ten times or more. The chain recombines TRBV7-6 with TRBJ2-7; 9 bases align to TRBD1. V lost 7 bases, J lost 7 bases, and 11 bases stayed unmatched. CDR3 length equals 14 residues. Germline lookup yields CDR1 SGHVS and CDR2 FNYEAQ. CDR3 in DNA: TGTGCCAGCACCCCCCCCGGGACAGGGAGAGAGCAGTACTTC. Its protein product is CASTPPGTGREQYF.

V and J are TRBV6-1 and TRBJ1-4, with D hard to call. Trimming pared 3 bases from V and 10 bases from J, leaving 12 bases between. The V gene's germline CDR1 is MNHNS and CDR2 SASEGT. This CDR3 is built from 13 residues. This CDR3 is CASSDGLRRKLFF. The DNA of the CDR3 is TGTGCCAGCAGTGATGGGCTCCGTCGAAAACTGTTTTTT.

This clonotype showed up many times. The chain recombines TRBV6-2 or TRBV6-3 with TRBJ2-7; 12 bases line up with TRBD2. Germline values: CDR1 MNHEY, CDR2 SVGEGT. V shed 2 bases, J shed 6 bases, and the junction held 14 bases outside the gene matches. The CDR3 spans 18 residues. The CDR3 spells CASSYRRTSGDSLREQYF. CDR3 nucleotides: TGTGCCAGCAGTTACAGGAGGACTAGCGGGGACTCACTACGCGAGCAGTACTTC.

The chain carries TRBV6-2 or TRBV6-3 and TRBJ1-2; D remains ambiguous. This CDR3 region has 12 residues. Looked up from germline, CDR1 is MNHEY and CDR2 is SVGEGT. Trimming stripped 0 bases from V and 5 bases from J, with 4 bases between. The CDR3 DNA is TGTGCCAGCAGTTACTCGACATATGGCTACACCTTC. Protein: CASSYSTYGYTF.

This clonotype has a handful of counts. The rearrangement links TRBV6-4 to TRBJ2-3; TRBD2 matches at 8 bases. The CDR3 runs to 14 residues. The germline V gene has CDR1 MRHNA and CDR2 SNTAGT. J was trimmed by 6 bases and V by 3 bases; bases with no gene match: 5. Here the CDR3 reads CASSERGGFDTQYF. The CDR3 DNA reads as TGTGCCAGCAGTGAACGGGGGGGCTTTGATACGCAGTATTTT.

The chain uses TRBV5-1 and TRBJ1-6; D is uncertain. This CDR3 comprises 17 residues. Trimming took 0 bases from V and 0 from J, leaving 10 bases between them. Germline V CDR1 and CDR2: SGHRS, YFSETQ. The chain's CDR3 is CASSLDPVGSYNSPLHF. The CDR3 region has the DNA TGCGCCAGCAGCTTGGATCCGGTAGGCTCCTATAATTCACCCCTCCACTTT.

At least ten counts were recorded for this clonotype. The chain uses TRBV18 and TRBJ1-2; no definite D call. This CDR3 is built from 17 residues. Germline V CDR1 and CDR2: KGHSH, LQKENI. V was pared by 1 base and J by 1 base, with 16 bases between. As DNA, the CDR3 is TGTGCCAGCTCACCACTGCTAACTGGATTACTTAACTATGGCTACACCTTC. Translated: CASSPLLTGLLNYGYTF.

V and J are TRBV4-1 and TRBJ2-7; maybe TRBD1 (7 bases). Germline CDR1 MGHRA, CDR2 YSYEKL. V dropped 1 base and J dropped 4 bases, with 17 bases sitting between them. This CDR3 is 16 amino acids long. Written as DNA, the CDR3 is TGCGCCAGCAGCCAAGGGAGTATGTCAGGGGGGTACGAGCAGTACTTC. As protein: CASSQGSMSGGYEQYF.

This clonotype was observed many times. CDR3 loop: CASSRDLSRHNEQFF. CDR3 in DNA: TGTGCCAGCAGTCGGGATCTCTCTCGTCACAATGAGCAGTTCTTC. The genes are TRBV11-3 and TRBJ2-1; the D gene is possibly TRBD2 (5 bases). The V end lost 6 bases, the J end lost 5 bases, and 17 bases lay between the germline ends. Germline V gene data show CDR1 as SGHNT and CDR2 as YENEEA. The CDR3 covers 15 residues. Complete variable domain (other parts from reference TRBV11-3 and TRBJ2-1): EAGVVQSPRYKIIEKKQPVAFWCNPISGHNTLYWYLQNLGQGPELLIRYENEEAVDDSQLPKDRFSAERLKGVDSTLKIQPAELGDSAVYLCASSRDLSRHNEQFFGPGTRLTVL.

As DNA, the CDR3 is TGTGCCAGCAGCCAAGGGGGACCGCGGGCGCAGTACTTC. Its translation is CASSQGGPRAQYF. V is TRBV6-1 and J is TRBJ2-7, with D perhaps matching TRBD1 (6 bases). Germline V gene data show CDR1 as MNHNS and CDR2 as SASEGT. The ends were cut back, 6 bases at V and 9 bases at J, with 18 bases in the middle. The CDR3 sequence is 13 residues long.

This clonotype occurred once. V and J are TRBV5-1 and TRBJ1-4; D gene ambiguous. CDR1 is SGHRS, CDR2 YFSETQ, per germline. The length of the CDR3 is 14 residues. The germline V and J ends were trimmed by 2 bases and 5 bases, with 10 bases remaining between them. Written as DNA, the CDR3 is TGCGCCAGCAGCTTAACGAGTGGGAATGAAAAACTGTTTTTT. Its translation is CASSLTSGNEKLFF.